This TCR beta chain was captured in a study of Ad26.COV2.S vaccination and SARS-CoV-2 variants. General observations from the study: The TCR breadth and depth analyses may have understated or missed part of the total T cell responses. Substantial post-vaccination breadth of spike-specific CD8+ and CD4+ T cell responses was reported. Vaccine recipients and placebo recipients showed similar non-spike TCR breadth. People who got the vaccine had more spike-specific TCR breadth than people who got placebo.

The V and J ends lost 5 bases and 4 bases, in that order; junction bases with no gene match: 13. Germline V lookup: CDR1 LNHDA, CDR2 SQIVND (reference sequence). The CDR3 totals 17 residues. Sequencing used immunoSEQ multiplex PCR; TCRdb keeps in-frame clones, though not all of them. The table shows about 350,000 clones, with under 95% occurring only once. This clone was seen only once. Its cognate antigen is unknown. The TCR sequence derives from a human donor who had recovered from COVID-19. Specimen: peripheral blood, collected after recovery from COVID-19. The chain is built from TRBV19 and TRBJ2-5; TRBD2 matches at 10 bases. DNA of the CDR3: TGTGCCAGTAGTTCCCGACCCTCTAGCGGGGGACGAGAGACCCAGTACTTC. It translates to CASSSRPSSGGRETQYF.